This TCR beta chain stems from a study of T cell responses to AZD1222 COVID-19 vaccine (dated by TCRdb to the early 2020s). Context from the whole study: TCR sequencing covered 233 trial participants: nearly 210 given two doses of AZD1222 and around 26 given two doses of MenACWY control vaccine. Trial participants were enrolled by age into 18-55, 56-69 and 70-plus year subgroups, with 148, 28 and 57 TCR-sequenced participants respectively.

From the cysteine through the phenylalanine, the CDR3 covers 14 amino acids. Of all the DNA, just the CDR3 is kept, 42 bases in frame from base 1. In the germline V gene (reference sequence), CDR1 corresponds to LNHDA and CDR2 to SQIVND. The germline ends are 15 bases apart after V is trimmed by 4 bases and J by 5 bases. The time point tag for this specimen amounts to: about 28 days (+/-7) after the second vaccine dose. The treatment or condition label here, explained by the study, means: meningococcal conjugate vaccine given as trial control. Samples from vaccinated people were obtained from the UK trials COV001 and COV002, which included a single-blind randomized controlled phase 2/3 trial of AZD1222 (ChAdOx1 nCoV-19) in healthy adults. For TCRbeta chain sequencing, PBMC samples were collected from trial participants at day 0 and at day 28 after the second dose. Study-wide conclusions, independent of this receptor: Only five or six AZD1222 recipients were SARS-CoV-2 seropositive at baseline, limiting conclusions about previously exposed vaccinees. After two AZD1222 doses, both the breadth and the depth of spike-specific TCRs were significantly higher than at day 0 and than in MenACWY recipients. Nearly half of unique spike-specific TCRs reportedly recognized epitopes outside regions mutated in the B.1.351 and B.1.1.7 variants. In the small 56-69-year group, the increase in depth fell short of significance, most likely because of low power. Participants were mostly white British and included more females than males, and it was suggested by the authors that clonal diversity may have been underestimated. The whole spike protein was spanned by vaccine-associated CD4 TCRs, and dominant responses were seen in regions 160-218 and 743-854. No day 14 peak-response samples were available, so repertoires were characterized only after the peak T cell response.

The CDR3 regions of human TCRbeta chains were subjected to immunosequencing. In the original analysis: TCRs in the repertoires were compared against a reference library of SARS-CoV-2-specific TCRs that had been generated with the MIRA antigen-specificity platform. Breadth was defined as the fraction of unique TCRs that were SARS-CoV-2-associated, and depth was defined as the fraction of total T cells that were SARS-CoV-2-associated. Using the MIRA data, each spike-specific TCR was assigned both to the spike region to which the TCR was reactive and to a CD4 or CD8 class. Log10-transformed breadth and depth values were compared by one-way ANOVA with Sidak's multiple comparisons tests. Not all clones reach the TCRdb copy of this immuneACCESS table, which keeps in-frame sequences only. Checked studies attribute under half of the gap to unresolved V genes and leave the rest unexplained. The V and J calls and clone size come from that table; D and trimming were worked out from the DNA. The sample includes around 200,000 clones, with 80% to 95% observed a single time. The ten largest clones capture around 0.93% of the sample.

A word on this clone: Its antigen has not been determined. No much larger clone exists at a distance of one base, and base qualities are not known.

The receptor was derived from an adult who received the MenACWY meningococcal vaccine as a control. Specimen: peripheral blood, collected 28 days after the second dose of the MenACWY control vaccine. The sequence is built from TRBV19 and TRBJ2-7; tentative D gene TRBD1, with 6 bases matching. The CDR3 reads CASSNPGDVDEQYF. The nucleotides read TGTGCCAGTAGTAATCCAGGGGACGTAGACGAGCAGTACTTC.